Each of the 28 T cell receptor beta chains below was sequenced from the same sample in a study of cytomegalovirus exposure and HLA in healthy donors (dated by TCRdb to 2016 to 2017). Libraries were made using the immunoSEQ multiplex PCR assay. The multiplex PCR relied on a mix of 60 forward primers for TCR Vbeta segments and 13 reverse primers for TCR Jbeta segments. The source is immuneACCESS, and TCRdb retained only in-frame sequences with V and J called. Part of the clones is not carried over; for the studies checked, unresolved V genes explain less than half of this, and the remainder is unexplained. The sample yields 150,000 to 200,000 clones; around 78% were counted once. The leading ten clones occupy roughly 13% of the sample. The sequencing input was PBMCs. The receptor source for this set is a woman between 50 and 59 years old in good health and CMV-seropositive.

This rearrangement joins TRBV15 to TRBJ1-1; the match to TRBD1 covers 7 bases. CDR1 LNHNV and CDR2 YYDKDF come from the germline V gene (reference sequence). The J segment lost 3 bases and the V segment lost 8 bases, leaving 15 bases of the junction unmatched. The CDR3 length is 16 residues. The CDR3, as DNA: TGTGCCACCGGGACAGCCTTTATCCGCCGGGACACTGAAGCTTTCTTT. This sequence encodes CATGTAFIRRDTEAFF.

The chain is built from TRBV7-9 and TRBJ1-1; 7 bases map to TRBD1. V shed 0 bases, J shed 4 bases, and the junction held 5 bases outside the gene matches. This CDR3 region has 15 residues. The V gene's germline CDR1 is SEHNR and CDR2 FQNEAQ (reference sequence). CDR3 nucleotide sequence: TGTGCCAGCAGCTTAGCCCAGACAGGGACCACTGAAGCTTTCTTT. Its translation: CASSLAQTGTTEAFF.

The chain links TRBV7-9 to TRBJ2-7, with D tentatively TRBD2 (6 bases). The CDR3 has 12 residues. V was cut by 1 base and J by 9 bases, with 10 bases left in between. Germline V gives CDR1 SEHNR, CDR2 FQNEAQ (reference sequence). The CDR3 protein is CASSLGGAAQYF. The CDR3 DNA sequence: TGTGCCAGCAGCTTAGGCGGGGCGGCGCAGTACTTC.

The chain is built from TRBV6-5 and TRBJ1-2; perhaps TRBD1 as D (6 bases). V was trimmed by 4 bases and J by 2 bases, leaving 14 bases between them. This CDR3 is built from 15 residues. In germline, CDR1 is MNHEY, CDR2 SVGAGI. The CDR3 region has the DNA TGTGCCAGCAGTTCCCCCCAGACAGGCAACTATGGCTACACCTTC. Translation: CASSSPQTGNYGYTF.

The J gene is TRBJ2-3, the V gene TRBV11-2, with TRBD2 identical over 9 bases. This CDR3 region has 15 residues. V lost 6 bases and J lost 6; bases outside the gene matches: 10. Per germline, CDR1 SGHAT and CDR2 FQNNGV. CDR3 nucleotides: TGTGCCAGCAGTTTTAGCGGGGGAGTTCAGGATACGCAGTATTTT. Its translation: CASSFSGGVQDTQYF.

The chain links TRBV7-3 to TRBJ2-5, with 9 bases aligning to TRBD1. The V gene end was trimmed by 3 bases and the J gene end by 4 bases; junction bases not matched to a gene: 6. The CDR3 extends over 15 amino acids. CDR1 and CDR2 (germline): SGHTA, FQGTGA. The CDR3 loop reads CASSFGTGFGETQYF. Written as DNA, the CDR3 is TGTGCCAGCAGCTTCGGGACAGGGTTTGGAGAGACCCAGTACTTC.

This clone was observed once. CDR3 bases: TGTGCCAGCAGCTTAGGAGGCGGGGTCACCTACAATGAGCAGTTCTTC. Translation gives CASSLGGGVTYNEQFF. The J gene is TRBJ2-1, the V gene TRBV7-9; TRBD2 might be the D (6 bases). The CDR3 loop spans 16 amino acids. V lost 1 base and J lost 2, with 12 bases in between. CDR1 and CDR2 (germline): SEHNR, FQNEAQ (reference sequence).

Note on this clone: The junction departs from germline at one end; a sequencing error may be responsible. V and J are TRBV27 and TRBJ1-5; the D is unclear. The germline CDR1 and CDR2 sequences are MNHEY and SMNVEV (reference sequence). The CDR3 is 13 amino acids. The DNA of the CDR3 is TGTGCCAGCAGTTTAGGAGGGAATCGGCCCCAGCATTTT. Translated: CASSLGGNRPQHF.

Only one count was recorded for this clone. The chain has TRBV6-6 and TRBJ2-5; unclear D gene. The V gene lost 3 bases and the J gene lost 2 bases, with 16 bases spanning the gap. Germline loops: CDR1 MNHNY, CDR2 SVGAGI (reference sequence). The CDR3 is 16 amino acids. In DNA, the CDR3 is TGTGCCAGCAGTTATAGTGGGCAGGCCCAACAAGAGACCCAGTACTTC. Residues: CASSYSGQAQQETQYF.

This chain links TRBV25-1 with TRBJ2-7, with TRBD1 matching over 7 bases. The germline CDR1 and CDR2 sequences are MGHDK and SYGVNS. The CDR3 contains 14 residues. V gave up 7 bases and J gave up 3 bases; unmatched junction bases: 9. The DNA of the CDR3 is TGTGCCAGCACCCAGGGACAGACTGACTACGAGCAGTACTTC. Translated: CASTQGQTDYEQYF.

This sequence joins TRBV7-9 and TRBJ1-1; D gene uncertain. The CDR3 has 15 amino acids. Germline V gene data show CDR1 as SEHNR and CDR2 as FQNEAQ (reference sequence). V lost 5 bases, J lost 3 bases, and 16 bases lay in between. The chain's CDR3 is CASSLYPSQDTEAFF. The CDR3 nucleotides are TGTGCCAGCAGCCTCTACCCGTCCCAGGACACTGAAGCTTTCTTT.

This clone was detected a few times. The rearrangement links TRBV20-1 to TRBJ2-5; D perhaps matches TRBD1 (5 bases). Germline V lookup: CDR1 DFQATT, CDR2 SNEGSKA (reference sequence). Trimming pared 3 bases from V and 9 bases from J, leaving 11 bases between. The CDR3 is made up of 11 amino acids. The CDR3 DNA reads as TGCAGTGCTAGGAGACAGAGCGCCCAGTACTTC. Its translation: CSARRQSAQYF.

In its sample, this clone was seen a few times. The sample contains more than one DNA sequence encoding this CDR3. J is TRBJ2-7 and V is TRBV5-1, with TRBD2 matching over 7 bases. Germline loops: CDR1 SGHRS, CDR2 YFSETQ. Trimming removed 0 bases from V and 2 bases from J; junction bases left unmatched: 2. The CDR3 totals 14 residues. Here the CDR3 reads CASSLGAGTYEQYF. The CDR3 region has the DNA TGCGCCAGCAGCTTGGGAGCGGGGACCTACGAGCAGTACTTC.

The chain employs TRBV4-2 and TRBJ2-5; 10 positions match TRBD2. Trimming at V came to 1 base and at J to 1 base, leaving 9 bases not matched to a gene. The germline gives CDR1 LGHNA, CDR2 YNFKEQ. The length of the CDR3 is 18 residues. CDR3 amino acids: CASSQGGSASGGQETQYF. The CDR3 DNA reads TGTGCCAGCAGCCAAGGAGGTTCGGCTAGCGGGGGCCAAGAGACCCAGTACTTC.

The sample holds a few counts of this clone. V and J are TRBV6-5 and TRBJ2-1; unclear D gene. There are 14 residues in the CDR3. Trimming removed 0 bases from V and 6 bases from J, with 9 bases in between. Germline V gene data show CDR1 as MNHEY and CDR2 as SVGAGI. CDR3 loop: CASSYSRRSNEQFF. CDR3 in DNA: TGTGCCAGCAGTTACTCGAGACGGAGCAATGAGCAGTTCTTC.

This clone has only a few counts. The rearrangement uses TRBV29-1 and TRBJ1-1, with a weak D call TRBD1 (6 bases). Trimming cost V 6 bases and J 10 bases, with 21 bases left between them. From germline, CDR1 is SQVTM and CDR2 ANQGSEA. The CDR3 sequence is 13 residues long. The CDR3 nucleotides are TGCAGCGTCGAATCAGGGGTGGGGGCGGCAGCTTTCTTT. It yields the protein CSVESGVGAAAFF.

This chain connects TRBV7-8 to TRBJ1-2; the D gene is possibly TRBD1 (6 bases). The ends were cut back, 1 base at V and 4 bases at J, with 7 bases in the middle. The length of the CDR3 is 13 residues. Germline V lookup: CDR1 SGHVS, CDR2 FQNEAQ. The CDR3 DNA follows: TGTGCCAGCAGCTTAGGGACAGTCTATGGCTACACCTTC. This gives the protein CASSLGTVYGYTF.

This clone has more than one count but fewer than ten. CDR3 loop: CASSVGISNQPQHF. As DNA, the CDR3 is TGTGCCAGCAGTGTCGGGATTAGCAATCAGCCCCAGCATTTT. V is TRBV25-1 and J is TRBJ1-5, with D hard to call. The V gene lost 4 bases and the J gene lost 0 bases, with 7 bases spanning the gap. Germline V CDR1 and CDR2: MGHDK, SYGVNS. The CDR3 has 14 amino acids.

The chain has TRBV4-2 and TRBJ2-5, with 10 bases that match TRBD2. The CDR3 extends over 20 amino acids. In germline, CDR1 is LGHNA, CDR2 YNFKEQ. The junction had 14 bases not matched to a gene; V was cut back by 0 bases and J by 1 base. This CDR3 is CASSQDLFASGGSSQETQYF. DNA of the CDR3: TGTGCCAGCAGCCAAGATCTATTTGCTAGCGGGGGAAGCTCCCAAGAGACCCAGTACTTC.

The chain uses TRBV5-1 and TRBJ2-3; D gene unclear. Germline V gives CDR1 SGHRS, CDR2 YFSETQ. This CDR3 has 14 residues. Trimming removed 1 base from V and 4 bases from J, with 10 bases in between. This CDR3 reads CASSLSVAADTQYF. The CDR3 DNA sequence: TGCGCCAGCAGCTTGTCCGTGGCGGCAGATACGCAGTATTTT.

The CDR3 nucleotides read TGTGCCAGCAGTTTATTCACAGGGGACTCTGAGCAGTTCTTC. Its translation: CASSLFTGDSEQFF. The J gene is TRBJ2-1, the V gene TRBV27, with D possibly TRBD1 on 7 matching bases. This CDR3 region has 14 residues. Germline assignment: CDR1 MNHEY and CDR2 SMNVEV (reference sequence). Between the trimmed V and J ends, which lost 1 base and 9 bases, there was a span of 13 bases.

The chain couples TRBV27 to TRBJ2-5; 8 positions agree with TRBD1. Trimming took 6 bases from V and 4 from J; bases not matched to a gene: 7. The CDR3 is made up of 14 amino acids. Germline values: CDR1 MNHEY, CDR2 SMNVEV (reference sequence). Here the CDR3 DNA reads TGTGCCAGCAGCATGGCCAGGGGGCTAGAGACCCAGTACTTC. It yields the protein CASSMARGLETQYF.

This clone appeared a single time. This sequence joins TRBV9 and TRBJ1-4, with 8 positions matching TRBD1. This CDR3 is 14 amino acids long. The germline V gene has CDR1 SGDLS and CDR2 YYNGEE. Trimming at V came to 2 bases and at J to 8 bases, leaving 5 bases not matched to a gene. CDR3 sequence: CASSVDREGEKLFF. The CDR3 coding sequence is TGTGCCAGCAGCGTGGACAGGGAGGGCGAAAAACTGTTTTTT.

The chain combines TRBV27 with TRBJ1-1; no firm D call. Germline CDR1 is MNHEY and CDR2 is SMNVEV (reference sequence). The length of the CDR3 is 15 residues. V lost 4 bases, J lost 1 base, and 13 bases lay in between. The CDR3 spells CASSSRSQRNTEAFF. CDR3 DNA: TGTGCCAGCAGTTCGAGGTCCCAAAGGAACACTGAAGCTTTCTTT.

CDR3 sequence reads: CARYCGAPYYEQYF. In DNA, the CDR3 is TGCGCCAGATATTGTGGGGCGCCGTACTACGAGCAGTACTTC. This chain uses TRBV10-1 with TRBJ2-7, with D possibly TRBD1 on 5 matching bases. Germline CDR1 and CDR2: WNHNN and SYGVQD (reference sequence). This CDR3 has 14 residues. Trimming stripped 9 bases from V and 3 bases from J, with 18 bases between.

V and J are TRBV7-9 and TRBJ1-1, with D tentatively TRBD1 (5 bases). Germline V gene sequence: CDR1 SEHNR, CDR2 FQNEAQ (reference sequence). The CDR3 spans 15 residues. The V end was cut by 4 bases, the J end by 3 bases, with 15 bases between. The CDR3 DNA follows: TGTGCCAGCAGCTCTGGTGGCGGGGGAGACACTGAAGCTTTCTTT. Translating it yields CASSSGGGGDTEAFF.

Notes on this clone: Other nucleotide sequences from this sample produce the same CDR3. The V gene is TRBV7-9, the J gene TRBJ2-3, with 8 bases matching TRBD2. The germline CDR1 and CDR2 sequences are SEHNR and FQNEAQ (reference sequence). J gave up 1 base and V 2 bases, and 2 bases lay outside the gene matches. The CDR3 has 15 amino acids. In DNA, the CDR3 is TGTGCCAGCAGCTTAAGGCGGGGGGGCACAGATACGCAGTATTTT. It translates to CASSLRRGGTDTQYF.

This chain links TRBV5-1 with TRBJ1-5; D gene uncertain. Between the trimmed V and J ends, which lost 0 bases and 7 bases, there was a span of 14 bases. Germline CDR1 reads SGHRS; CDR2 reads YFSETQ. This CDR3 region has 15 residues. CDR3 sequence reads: CASSLDGGQRQPQHF. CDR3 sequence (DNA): TGCGCCAGCAGCTTGGACGGCGGTCAAAGGCAGCCCCAGCATTTT. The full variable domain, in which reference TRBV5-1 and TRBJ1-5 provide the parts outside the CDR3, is KAGVTQTPRYLIKTRGQQVTLSCSPISGHRSVSWYQQTPGQGLQFLFEYFSETQRNKGNFPGRFSGRQFSNSRSEMNVSTLELGDSALYLCASSLDGGQRQPQHFGDGTRLSIL.